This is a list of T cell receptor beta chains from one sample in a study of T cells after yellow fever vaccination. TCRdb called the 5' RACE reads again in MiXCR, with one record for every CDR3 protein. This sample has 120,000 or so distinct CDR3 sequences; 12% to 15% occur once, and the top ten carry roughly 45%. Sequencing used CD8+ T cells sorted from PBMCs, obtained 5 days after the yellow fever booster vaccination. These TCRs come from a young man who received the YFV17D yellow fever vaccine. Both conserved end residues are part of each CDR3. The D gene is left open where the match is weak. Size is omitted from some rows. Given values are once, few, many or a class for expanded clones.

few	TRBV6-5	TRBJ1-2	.	CASSYSGMRWDFGGYTF	TGTGCCAGCAGTTACTCGGGGATGCGGTGGGATTTTGGGGGCTACACCTTC
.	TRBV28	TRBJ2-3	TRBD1	CASSLGTGGDDTQYF	TGTGCCAGCAGCCTCGGGACAGGGGGTGACGATACGCAGTATTTT
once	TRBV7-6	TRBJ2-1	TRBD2	CASSSGLALFF	TGTGCCAGCAGCTCGGGACTAGCTCTGTTCTTC
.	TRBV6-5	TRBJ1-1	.	CASSYAGGYTEAFF	TGTGCCAGCAGTTACGCGGGGGGCTACACTGAAGCTTTCTTT
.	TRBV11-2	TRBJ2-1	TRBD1	CASSFGQGAPREQFF	TGTGCCAGCAGCTTTGGACAGGGGGCGCCTCGTGAGCAGTTCTTC
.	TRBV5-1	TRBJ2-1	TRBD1	CASRTGQGAYNEQFF	TGCGCCAGCAGAACGGGACAGGGGGCCTACAATGAGCAGTTCTTC
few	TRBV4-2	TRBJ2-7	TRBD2	CASSQDETSGGVEQYF	TGTGCCAGCAGCCAAGATGAGACTAGCGGGGGAGTAGAGCAGTACTTC
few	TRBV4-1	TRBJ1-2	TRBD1	CASSQTTGQTYGYTF	TGCGCCAGCAGCCAGACGACGGGACAGACATATGGCTACACCTTC
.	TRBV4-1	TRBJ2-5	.	CASSQGFGTANF	TGCGCCAGCAGCCAAGGGTTTGGGACTGCGAACTTC
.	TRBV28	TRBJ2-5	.	CASSLGDLGETQYF	TGTGCCAGCAGTTTAGGAGACCTTGGGGAGACCCAGTACTTC
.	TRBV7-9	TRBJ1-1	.	CASSPLVGGTEAFF	TGTGCCAGCAGCCCTTTAGTCGGGGGCACTGAAGCTTTCTTT
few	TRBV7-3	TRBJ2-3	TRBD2	CASSSLAGGTDTQYF	TGTGCCAGCAGCTCCCTAGCGGGGGGGACAGATACGCAGTATTTT
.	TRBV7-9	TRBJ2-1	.	CASSLVPRDDNEQFF	TGTGCCAGCAGCTTAGTGCCCCGGGACGACAATGAGCAGTTCTTC
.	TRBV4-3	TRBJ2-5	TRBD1	CASSQVGTGWIQTQYF	TGCGCCAGCAGCCAAGTAGGGACAGGGTGGATACAGACCCAGTACTTC
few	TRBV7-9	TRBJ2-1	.	CASSLGSLTSDEQFF	TGTGCCAGCAGCTTGGGTAGCCTGACCTCAGATGAGCAGTTCTTC